The 6 T cell receptor beta chains below come from one sample, sequenced in a study of T cell changes during pregnancy in multiple sclerosis. TCRdb's table, derived via immunoSEQ multiplex PCR, lists solely in-frame clones and lacks some. Of tens of thousands of clones in the sample, 91% are singletons; the top ten hold approximately 2%. The specimen comprised CD4+ T cells from peripheral blood mononuclear cells, sampled after pregnancy. The receptors were gathered from a female donor in good health, enrolled as a control in a pregnancy study.

CDR3 bases: TGTGCCAGCAGGCAGGGACAAAGCAATCAGCCCCAGCATTTT. Encoded protein: CASRQGQSNQPQHF. The genes are TRBV28 and TRBJ1-5; possible D gene TRBD1, 6 bases. Trimming removed 6 bases from V and 1 base from J, with 10 bases in between. The germline V gene has CDR1 MDHEN and CDR2 SYDVKM. This CDR3 has 14 amino acids.

J is TRBJ1-3 and V is TRBV4-1; 7 bases agree with TRBD1. The CDR3 consists of 15 residues. CDR1 and CDR2 (germline): MGHRA, YSYEKL. Trimming removed 10 bases from V and 2 bases from J; junction bases left unmatched: 11. The CDR3 loop reads CATRQGLSAGNTIYF. CDR3 DNA: TGCGCCACTCGACAGGGATTAAGTGCTGGAAACACCATATATTTT.

V and J are TRBV11-2 and TRBJ2-5, with 7 bases lining up with TRBD1. The length of the CDR3 is 16 residues. Trimming cost V 1 base and J 2 bases; bases outside gene matches: 7. Per germline, CDR1 SGHAT and CDR2 FQNNGV. CDR3 bases: TGTGCCAGCAGCTTAGTGACAGGGAGTTTACAAGAGACCCAGTACTTC. Its protein product is CASSLVTGSLQETQYF.

This chain connects TRBV2 to TRBJ2-7; D is ambiguous. The CDR3 is 14 amino acids. Trimming took off 6 bases at V and 1 base at J, with 13 bases between the two ends. Germline V CDR1 and CDR2: SNHLY, FYNNEI. The CDR3 sequence: CASRVSHSSYEQYF. The CDR3, as DNA: TGTGCCAGCAGGGTTTCCCACTCTTCCTACGAGCAGTACTTC.

This sequence joins TRBV20-1 and TRBJ2-1, with 8 nucleotides matching TRBD2. CDR1 and CDR2 (germline): DFQATT, SNEGSKA (reference sequence). The CDR3 is made up of 11 amino acids. The trim removed 7 bases at V and 11 bases at J, leaving 7 bases unmatched. CDR3 nucleotide sequence: TGCAGTGGGGAAGCGGGAGCGAAGCAGTTCTTC. Translation: CSGEAGAKQFF.

This sequence joins TRBV7-9 and TRBJ2-1; 8 bases fit TRBD2. The CDR3 has 16 amino acids. V was pared by 4 bases and J by 0 bases, with 5 bases of the junction left unmatched. Germline assignment: CDR1 SEHNR and CDR2 FQNEAQ (reference sequence). In nucleotides, the CDR3 is TGTGCCAGCAGCTCCATAGCGGGGAGCTCCTACAATGAGCAGTTCTTC. Translating it yields CASSSIAGSSYNEQFF. Full variable domain (missing parts from reference TRBV7-9 and TRBJ2-1): DTGVSQNPRHKITKRGQNVTFRCDPISEHNRLYWYRQTLGQGPEFLTYFQNEAQLEKSRLLSDRFSAERPKGSFSTLEIQRTEQGDSAMYLCASSSIAGSSYNEQFFGPGTRLTVL.